This TCR beta chain was captured in a study of blood T cells in healthy people across ages. The V gene lost 1 base and the J gene lost 11 bases, with 11 bases spanning the gap. CDR1 is DFQATT, CDR2 SNEGSKA, per germline (reference sequence). The CDR3 sequence is 12 residues long. Sample-barcoded 5' priming and a J-beta primer mix drove a second PCR of about 6 to 12 cycles. TCRdb ran MiXCR on the 5' RACE reads and lists one entry per CDR3 protein. Here the sample spans about 1.4 million distinct CDR3 sequences, 59% being singletons. The sequence was obtained from a man aged 18 to 30 in good health. Sequencing was performed on blood. The chain combines TRBV20-1 with TRBJ1-4; tentative D call: TRBD1 (5 bases). The chain's CDR3 is CSARGPGGKLFF. CDR3 nucleotides: TGCAGTGCTAGAGGTCCCGGGGGGAAACTGTTTTTT.